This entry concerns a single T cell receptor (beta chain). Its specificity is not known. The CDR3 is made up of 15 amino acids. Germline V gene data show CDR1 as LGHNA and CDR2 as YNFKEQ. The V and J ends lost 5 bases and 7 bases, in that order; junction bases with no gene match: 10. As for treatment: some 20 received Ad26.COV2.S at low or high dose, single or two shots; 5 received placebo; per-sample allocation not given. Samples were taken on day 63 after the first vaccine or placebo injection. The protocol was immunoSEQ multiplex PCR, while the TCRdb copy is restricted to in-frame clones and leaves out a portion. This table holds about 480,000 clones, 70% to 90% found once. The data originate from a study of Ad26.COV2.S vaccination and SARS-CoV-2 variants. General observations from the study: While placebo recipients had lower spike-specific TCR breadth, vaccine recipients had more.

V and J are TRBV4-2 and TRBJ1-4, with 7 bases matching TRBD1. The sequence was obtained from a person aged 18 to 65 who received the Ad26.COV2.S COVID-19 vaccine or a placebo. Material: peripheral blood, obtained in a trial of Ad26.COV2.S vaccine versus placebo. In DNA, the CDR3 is TGTGCCAGCAGCGATTTGGGGGGACAGAGTGAAAAACTGTTTTTT. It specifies CASSDLGGQSEKLFF.